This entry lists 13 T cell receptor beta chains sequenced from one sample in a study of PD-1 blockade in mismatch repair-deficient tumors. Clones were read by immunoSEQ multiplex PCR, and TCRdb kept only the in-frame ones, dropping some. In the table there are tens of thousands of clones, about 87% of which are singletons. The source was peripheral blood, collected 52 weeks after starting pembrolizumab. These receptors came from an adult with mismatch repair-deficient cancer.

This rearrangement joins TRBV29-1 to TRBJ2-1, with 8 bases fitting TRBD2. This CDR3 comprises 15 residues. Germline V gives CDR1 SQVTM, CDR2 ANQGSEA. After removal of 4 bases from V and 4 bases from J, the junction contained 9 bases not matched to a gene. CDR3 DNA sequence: TGCAGCGTTGGGGGTACTAGCGGAGAATACAATGAGCAGTTCTTC. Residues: CSVGGTSGEYNEQFF.

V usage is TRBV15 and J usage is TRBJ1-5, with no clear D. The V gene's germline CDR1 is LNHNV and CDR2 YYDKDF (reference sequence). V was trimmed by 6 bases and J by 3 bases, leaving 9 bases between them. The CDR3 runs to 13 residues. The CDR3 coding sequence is TGTGCCACCAGGTCCTTGGTCAATCAGCCCCAGCATTTT. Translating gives CATRSLVNQPQHF.

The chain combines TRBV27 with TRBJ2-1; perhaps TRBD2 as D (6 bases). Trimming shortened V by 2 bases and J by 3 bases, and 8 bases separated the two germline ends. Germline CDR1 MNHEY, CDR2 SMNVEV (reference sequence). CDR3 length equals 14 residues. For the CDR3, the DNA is TGTGCCAGCAGTTTAGCGGGACTCTACAATGAGCAGTTCTTC. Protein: CASSLAGLYNEQFF.

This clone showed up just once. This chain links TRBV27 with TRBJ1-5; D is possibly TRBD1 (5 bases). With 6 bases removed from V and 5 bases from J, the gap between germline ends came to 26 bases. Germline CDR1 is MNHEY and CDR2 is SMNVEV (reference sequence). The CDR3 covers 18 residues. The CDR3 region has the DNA TGTGCCAGCAGCGATTCCTTTGGGGCAGGCCGCTACCATCAGCCCCAGCATTTT. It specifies CASSDSFGAGRYHQPQHF.

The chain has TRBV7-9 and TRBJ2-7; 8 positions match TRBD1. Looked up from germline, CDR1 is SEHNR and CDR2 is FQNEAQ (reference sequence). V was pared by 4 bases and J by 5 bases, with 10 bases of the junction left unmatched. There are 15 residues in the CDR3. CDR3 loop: CASSSPTGAHDEQYF. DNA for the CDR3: TGTGCCAGCAGCTCGCCGACAGGGGCCCACGACGAGCAGTACTTC.

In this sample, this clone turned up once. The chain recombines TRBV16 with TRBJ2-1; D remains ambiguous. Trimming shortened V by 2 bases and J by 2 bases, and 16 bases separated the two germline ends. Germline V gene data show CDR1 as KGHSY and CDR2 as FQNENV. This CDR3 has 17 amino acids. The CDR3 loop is CASSQRPPELPYNEQFF. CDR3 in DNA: TGTGCCAGCAGCCAAAGGCCCCCGGAACTCCCCTACAATGAGCAGTTCTTC.

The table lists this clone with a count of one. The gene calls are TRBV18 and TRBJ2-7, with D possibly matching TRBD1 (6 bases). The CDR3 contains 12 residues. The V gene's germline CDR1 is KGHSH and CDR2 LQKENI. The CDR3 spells CASSINRDIYKV. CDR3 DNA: TGTGCCAGCTCAATAAACAGGGACATTTACAAAGTC.

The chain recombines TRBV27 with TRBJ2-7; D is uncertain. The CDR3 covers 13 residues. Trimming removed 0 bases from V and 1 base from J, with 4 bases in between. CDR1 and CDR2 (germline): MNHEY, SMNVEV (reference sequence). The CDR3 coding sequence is TGTGCCAGCAGTTTATCGGGGTCCTACGAGCAGTACTTC. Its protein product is CASSLSGSYEQYF.

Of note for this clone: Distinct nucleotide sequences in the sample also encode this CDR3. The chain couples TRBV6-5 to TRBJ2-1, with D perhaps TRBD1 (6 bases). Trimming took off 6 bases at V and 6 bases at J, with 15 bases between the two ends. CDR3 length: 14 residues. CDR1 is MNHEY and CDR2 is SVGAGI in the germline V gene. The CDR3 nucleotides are TGTGCCAGCAGGTCAATCGGACAGAGCAATGAGCAGTTCTTC. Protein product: CASRSIGQSNEQFF.

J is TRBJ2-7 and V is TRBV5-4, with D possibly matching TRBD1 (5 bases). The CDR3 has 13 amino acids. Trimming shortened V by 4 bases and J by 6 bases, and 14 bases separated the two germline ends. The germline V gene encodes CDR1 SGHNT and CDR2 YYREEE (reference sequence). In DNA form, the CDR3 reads TGTGCCAGCAGCATTAGGGGCATTGGCGAGCAGTACTTC. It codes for CASSIRGIGEQYF.

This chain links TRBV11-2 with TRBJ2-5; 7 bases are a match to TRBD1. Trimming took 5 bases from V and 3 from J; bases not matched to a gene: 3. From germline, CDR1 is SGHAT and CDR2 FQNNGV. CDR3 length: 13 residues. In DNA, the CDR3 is TGTGCCAGCAGCCCCACAGGGGAAGAGACCCAGTACTTC. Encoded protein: CASSPTGEETQYF.

CDR3 bases: TGTGCCAGCAGTTACTCGCCGAGGGAGCTGTTTTTT. Its protein is CASSYSPRELFF. The V call is TRBV6-6, the J call TRBJ2-2; D is ambiguous. The CDR3 runs to 12 residues. Germline V gene lookup returns CDR1 MNHNY and CDR2 SVGAGI (reference sequence). V was cut by 0 bases and J by 9 bases, with 5 bases left in between.

DNA for the CDR3: TGTGCCAGCTCAATCTCAGGGCGGGCTTTACTCTATGGCTACACCTTC. This encodes CASSISGRALLYGYTF. The genes are TRBV27 and TRBJ1-2, with D possibly TRBD1 on 5 matching bases. The length of the CDR3 is 16 residues. Germline CDR1 reads MNHEY; CDR2 reads SMNVEV (reference sequence). V gave up 8 bases and J gave up 4 bases, with 23 bases separating them.